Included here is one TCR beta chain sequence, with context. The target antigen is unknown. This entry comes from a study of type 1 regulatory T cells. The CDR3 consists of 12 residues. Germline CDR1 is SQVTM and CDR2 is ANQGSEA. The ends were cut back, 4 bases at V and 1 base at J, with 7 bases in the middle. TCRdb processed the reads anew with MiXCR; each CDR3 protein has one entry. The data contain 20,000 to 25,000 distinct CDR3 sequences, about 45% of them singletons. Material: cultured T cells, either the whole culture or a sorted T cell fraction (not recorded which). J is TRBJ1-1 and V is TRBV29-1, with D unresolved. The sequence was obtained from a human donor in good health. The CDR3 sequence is CSVGATNTEAFF. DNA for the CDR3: TGCAGCGTTGGTGCTACGAACACTGAAGCTTTCTTT.